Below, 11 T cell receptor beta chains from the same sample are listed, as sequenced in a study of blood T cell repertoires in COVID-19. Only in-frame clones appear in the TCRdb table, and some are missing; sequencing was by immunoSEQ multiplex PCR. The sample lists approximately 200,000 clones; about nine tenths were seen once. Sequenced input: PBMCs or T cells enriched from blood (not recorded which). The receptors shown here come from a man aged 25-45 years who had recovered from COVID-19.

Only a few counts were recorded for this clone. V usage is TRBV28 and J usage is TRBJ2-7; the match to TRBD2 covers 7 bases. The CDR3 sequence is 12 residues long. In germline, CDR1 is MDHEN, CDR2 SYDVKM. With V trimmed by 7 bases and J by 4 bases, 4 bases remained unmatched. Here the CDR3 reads CASTGGLYEQYF. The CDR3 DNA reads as TGTGCCAGCACGGGGGGATTATACGAGCAGTACTTC.

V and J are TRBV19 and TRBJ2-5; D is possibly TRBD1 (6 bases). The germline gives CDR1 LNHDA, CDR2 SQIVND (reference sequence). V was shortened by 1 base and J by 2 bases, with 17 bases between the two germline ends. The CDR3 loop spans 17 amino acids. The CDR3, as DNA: TGTGCCAGTAGTATAGGGTGGCCAGGGGCCTTGCAAGAGACCCAGTACTTC. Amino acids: CASSIGWPGALQETQYF.

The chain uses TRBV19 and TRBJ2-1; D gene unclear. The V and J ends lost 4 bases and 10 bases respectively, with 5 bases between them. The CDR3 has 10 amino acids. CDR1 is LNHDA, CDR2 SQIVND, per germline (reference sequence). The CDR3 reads CASSNREQFF. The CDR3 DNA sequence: TGTGCCAGTAGTAACCGGGAGCAGTTCTTC. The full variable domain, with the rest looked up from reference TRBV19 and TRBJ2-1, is DGGITQSPKYLFRKEGQNVTLSCEQNLNHDAMYWYRQDPGQGLRLIYYSQIVNDFQKGDIAEGYSVSREKKESFPLTVTSAQKNPTAFYLCASSNREQFFGPGTRLTVL.

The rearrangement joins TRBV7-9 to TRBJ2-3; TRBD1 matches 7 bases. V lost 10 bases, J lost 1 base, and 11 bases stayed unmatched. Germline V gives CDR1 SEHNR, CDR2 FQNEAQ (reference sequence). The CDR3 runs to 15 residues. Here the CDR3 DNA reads TGTGCCAACAGTTTCCGAGGGGGCGGCACAGATACGCAGTATTTT. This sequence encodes CANSFRGGGTDTQYF.

The CDR3: CASSQGTSGGAGGTGELFF. CDR3 bases: TGTGCCAGCAGCCAGGGGACTAGCGGGGGGGCTGGTGGCACCGGGGAGCTGTTTTTT. The J gene is TRBJ2-2, the V gene TRBV4-2; 16 bases are a match to TRBD2. CDR3 size: 19 residues. J gave up 4 bases and V 3 bases, and 8 bases lay outside the gene matches. Germline V gene sequence: CDR1 LGHNA, CDR2 YNFKEQ.

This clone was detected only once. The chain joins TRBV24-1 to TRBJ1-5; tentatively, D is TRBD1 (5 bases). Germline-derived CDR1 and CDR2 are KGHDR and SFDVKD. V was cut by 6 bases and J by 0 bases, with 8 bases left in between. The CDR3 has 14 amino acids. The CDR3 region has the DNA TGTGCCACCAGTAAGGGGTATAGCAATCAGCCCCAGCATTTT. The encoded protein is CATSKGYSNQPQHF.

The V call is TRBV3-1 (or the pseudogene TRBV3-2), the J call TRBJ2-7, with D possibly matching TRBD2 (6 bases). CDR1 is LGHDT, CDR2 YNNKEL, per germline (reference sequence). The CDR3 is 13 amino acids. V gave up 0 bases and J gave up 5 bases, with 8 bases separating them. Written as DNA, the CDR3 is TGTGCCAGCAGCCAAGATTCGGGGGACGAGCAGTACTTC. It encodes CASSQDSGDEQYF.

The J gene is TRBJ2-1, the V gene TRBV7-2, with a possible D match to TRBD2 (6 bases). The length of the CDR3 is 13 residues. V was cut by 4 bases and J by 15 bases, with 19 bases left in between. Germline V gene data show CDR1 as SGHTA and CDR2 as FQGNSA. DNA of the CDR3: TGTGCCAGCAGCTCCGGGACTGCCCAACGGCGGTTCTTC. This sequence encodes CASSSGTAQRRFF.

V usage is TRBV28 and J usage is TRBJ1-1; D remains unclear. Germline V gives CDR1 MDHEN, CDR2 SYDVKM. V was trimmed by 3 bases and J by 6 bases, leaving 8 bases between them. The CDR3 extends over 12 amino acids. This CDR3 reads CASSLMSAEAFF. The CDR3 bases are TGTGCCAGCAGTTTGATGAGCGCTGAAGCTTTCTTT.

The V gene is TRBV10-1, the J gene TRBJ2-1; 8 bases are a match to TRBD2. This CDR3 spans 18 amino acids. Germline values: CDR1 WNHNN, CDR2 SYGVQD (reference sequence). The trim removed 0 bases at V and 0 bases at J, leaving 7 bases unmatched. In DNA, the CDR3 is TGCGCCAGCAGTGAGTCGTCGGCTAGCGGGTTCTCCTACAATGAGCAGTTCTTC. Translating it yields CASSESSASGFSYNEQFF.

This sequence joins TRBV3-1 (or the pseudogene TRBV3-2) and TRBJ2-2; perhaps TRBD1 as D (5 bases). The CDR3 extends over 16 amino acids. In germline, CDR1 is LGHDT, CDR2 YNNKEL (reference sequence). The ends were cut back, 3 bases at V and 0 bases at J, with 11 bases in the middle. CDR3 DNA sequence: TGTGCCAGCAGCCAGCGACAGACTGCGAACACCGGGGAGCTGTTTTTT. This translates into CASSQRQTANTGELFF.